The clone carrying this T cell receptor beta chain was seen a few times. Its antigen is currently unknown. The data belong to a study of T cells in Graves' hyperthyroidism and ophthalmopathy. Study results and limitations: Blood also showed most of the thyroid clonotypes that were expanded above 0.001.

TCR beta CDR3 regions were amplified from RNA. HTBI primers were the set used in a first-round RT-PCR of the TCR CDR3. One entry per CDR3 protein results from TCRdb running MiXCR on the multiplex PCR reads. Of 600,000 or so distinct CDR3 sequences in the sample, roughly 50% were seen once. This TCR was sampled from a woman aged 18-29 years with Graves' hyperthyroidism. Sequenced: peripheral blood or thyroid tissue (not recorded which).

The DNA for the CDR3 is TGTGCCAGCAGTTTTGGTACAGGAAACAACACTGAAGCTTTCTTT. The encoded protein is CASSFGTGNNTEAFF. The genes are TRBV2 and TRBJ1-1, with a weak D call TRBD1 (5 bases). This CDR3 region has 15 residues. Trimming pared 5 bases from V and 2 bases from J, leaving 15 bases between. Germline-derived CDR1 and CDR2 are SNHLY and FYNNEI.